Sequencing of this TCR beta chain was carried out in a study of blood T cell repertoires in COVID-19. Here immunoSEQ multiplex PCR was the method, and the copy in TCRdb shows in-frame clones only, minus some. The sample lists under 350,000 clones; around nine tenths were seen once. Germline trimming cut 1 base from V and 8 bases from J; bases unmatched to any gene: 7. Per the germline V gene, CDR1 is SGDLS and CDR2 is YYNGEE. The CDR3 totals 15 residues. Input material: peripheral blood. The sequence came from a man in his forties with acute or convalescent COVID-19. V usage is TRBV9 and J usage is TRBJ1-2; 11 bases are shared with TRBD1. CDR3 protein: CASSVLGQGAEGYTF. CDR3 in DNA: TGTGCCAGCAGCGTATTAGGACAGGGGGCGGAAGGCTACACCTTC.